This T cell receptor (beta chain) was identified during a study of molecular identifiers for immune sequencing clone quantification (dated by TCRdb to 2016 to 2018). Background on the whole study: For a replicate experiment, RNA from approximately 20,000 or 100,000 naive CD8 T cells was divided into five aliquots, and four of the five aliquots were sequenced. This methods study benchmarked molecular-identifier clustering-based TCR repertoire sequencing (MIDCIRS) and TCR RNA copy counting, using CD8 T cells to do so.

Libraries of naive CD8 T cells were built from anywhere between about 17,000 and 1,000,000 sorted cells, with 10%, 30% or 50% of the purified RNA used. Naive CD8 T cells, defined as CD8+CD4-CCR7+CD45RA+, were FACS-sorted into RLT Plus buffer on a BD FACSAria II. To test detection sensitivity, Jurkat RNA equivalent to approximately ten TCR copies was spiked into samples of roughly 18,000-1,000,000 naive CD8 T cells. Enrichment of CD8 T cells was performed with RosetteSep CD8+ T Cell Enrichment Cocktail and Ficoll-Paque, after which ACK red cell lysis was carried out. The method behind the library was PCR. Sequencing took place on a NextSeq 500. Bulk TCR libraries were prepared as previously described, using TCR primers listed in Table S5. Purification of total RNA was performed with the Qiagen AllPrep DNA/RNA kit. Before any analysis, reads coming from multiple sequencing runs of the same library were combined into one pool. In the original analysis: Only reads with exact TCR constant sequence were kept, trimmed to 150 nt, and grouped by their 12-nt molecular barcodes. Reads in each barcode group were sub-clustered using a 15% Levenshtein threshold, and a quality-weighted consensus sequence was built for each RNA molecule. Non-functional sequences were filtered out, along with any lower-count sequence sitting one edit away from another sequence. Based on a fit of two negative binomial distributions, barcode sub-clusters having less than 20% of the maximum read count were discarded. TCRdb ran its own pipeline on the public reads, namely fastp trimming at Q25 and MiXCR clone calling, and kept in-frame beta chains. Each entry merges the rows of one CDR3 protein and shows their most common DNA and genes. For this entry, the V and J calls and clone size follow TCRdb and not the study's own pipeline. The sample yields some 97,000 distinct CDR3 sequences; 20% to 25% were counted once. Clones ranked in the top ten supply roughly 1% of the sample.

The study at large found these results: The naive libraries included spiked-in Jurkat TCR RNA (more than nine copies' worth), and this Jurkat TCR RNA is not part of the donor repertoire. About 3 recovered TCR RNA copies per cell were obtained by modeling, versus roughly 9.7 by digital PCR, implying a capture efficiency of about 30%. Clones above 20 RNA copies held over 99% of molecules in CMV-specific effector cells but under 1% in naive cells. The sizes of highly expanded clones could end up underestimated when identical TCR molecules share a barcode. A single cell's worth of spiked-in Jurkat TCR RNA was reported detectable even among around 970,000 naive CD8 T cells. When barcode sub-clustering was omitted, TCR diversity was inflated by chimeric consensus sequences, with chimeras reaching as high as 47%.

The CDR3 numbers 13 residues from cysteine through phenylalanine. Solely the CDR3 DNA is kept, with 39 bases framed from the first base. Here V drops 10 bases and J drops 0 bases, and the junction holds 5 bases not matched to any gene. Based on the germline V gene (reference sequence), the CDR1 and CDR2 sequences are MNHEY and SMNVEV. This clonotype was picked up many times. Its target antigen remains unknown. Per-base qualities were not stored, and no clone one base away is much larger. Recombination joined TRBV27 with TRBJ2-7, and TRBD1 matches 8 of the central bases. Sequenced sample: naive CD8+ T cells from blood, with Jurkat cell RNA spiked in. The cell subset or site label of this sample denotes: FACS-sorted CD8+CD4-CCR7+CD45RA+ naive T cells. The TCR originated in a human donor in good health. Some libraries in this study had Jurkat cell RNA spiked in. The CDR3 corresponds to CATRQGSSYEQYF. The base sequence is TGTGCCACCCGACAGGGGAGCTCCTACGAGCAGTACTTC.